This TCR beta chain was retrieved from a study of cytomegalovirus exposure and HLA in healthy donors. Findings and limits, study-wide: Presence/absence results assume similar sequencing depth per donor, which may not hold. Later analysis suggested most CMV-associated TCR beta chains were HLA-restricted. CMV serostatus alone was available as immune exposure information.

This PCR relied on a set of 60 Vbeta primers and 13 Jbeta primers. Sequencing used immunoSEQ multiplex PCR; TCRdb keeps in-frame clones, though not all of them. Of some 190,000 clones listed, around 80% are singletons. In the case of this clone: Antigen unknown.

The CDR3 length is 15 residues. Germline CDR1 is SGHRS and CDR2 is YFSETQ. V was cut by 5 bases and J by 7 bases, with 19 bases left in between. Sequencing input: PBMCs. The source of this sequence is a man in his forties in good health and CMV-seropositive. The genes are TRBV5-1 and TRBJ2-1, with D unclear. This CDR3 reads CASRMSVPGENEQFF. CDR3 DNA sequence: TGCGCCAGCAGGATGTCGGTCCCCGGAGAGAATGAGCAGTTCTTC.